The TCR beta chain under discussion was sequenced for a study of CD8 T cells in Susac syndrome. The study, taken as a whole, reports: The authors acknowledged that the study's TCR sequencing and HLA analysis involved relatively few individuals.

Trimming took 3 bases from V and 2 from J, leaving 20 bases between them. Germline-derived CDR1 and CDR2 are DFQATT and SNEGSKA (reference sequence). The CDR3 runs 16 residues. The multiple sclerosis controls were treatment-naive patients with relapsing-remitting disease that was stable or active. Both CD4+ and CD8+ T cells were negatively isolated, and TEMRA cells underwent FACS enrichment. The RNA input was roughly 0.45 to 1 ug, and it was reverse transcribed with random hexamers. TCR beta CDR3 was amplified by immunoSEQ covering 54 Vbeta and 13 Jbeta. TCRdb redid the calling of the immunoSEQ multiplex PCR reads with MiXCR, one entry per CDR3 protein. The sample has a few hundred thousand distinct CDR3 sequences; approximately 90% are singletons. A word on this clonotype: Its antigen is not identified.

The chain carries TRBV20-1 and TRBJ2-7; D might be TRBD1 or TRBD2, each matching 7 bases. Specimen: CD8+ T cells from PBMCs. This TCR was sampled from a human donor with multiple sclerosis. CDR3 DNA: TGCAGTGCTAGGGGGACGAAGCGGGGACAGCCCTACGAGCAGTACTTC. Its translation is CSARGTKRGQPYEQYF.